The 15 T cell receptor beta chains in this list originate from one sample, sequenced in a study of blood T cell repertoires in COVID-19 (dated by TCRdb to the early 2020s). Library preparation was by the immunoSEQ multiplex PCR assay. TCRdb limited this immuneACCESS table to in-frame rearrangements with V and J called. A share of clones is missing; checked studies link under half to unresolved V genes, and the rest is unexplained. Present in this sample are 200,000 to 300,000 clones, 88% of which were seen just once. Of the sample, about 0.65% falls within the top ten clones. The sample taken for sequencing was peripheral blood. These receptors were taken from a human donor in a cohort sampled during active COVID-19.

CDR3 sequence: CASSPPSMNTEAFF. The CDR3 region has the DNA TGTGCCAGCTCACCACCGTCAATGAACACTGAAGCTTTCTTT. The chain is built from TRBV18 and TRBJ1-1; D remains ambiguous. Trimming left V 0 bases short and J 0 bases short, with 5 bases between. The CDR3 is 14 amino acids. Germline assignment: CDR1 KGHSH and CDR2 LQKENI.

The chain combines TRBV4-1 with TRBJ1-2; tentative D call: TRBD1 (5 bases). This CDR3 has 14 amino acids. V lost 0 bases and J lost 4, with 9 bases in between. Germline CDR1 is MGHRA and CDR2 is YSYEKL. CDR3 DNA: TGCGCCAGCAGCCAAGAGGGAGGGACCTATGGCTACACCTTC. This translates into CASSQEGGTYGYTF.

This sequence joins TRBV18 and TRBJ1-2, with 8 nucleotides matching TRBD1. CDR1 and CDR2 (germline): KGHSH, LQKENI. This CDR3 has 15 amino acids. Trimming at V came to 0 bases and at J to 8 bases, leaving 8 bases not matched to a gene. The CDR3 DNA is TGTGCCAGCTCACCACCTCAGGGGGCCATTGGGGGCTACACCTTC. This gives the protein CASSPPQGAIGGYTF. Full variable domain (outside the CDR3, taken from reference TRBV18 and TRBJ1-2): NAGVMQNPRHLVRRRGQEARLRCSPMKGHSHVYWYRQLPEEGLKFMVYLQKENIIDESGMPKERFSAEFPKEGPSILRIQQVVRGDSAAYFCASSPPQGAIGGYTFGSGTRLTVV.

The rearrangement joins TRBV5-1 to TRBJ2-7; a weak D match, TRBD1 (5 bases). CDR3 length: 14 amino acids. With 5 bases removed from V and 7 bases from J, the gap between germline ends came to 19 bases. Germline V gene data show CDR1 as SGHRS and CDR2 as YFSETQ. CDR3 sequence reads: CASRRGPDAGEQYF. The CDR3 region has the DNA TGCGCCAGCAGAAGGGGCCCCGACGCAGGGGAGCAGTACTTC.

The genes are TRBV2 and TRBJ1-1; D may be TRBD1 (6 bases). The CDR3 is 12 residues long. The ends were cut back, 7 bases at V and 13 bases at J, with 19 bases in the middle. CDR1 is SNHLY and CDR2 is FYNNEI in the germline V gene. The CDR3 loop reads CASKGGGGLDFF. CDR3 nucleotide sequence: TGTGCCAGCAAGGGGGGGGGAGGCTTGGATTTCTTT.

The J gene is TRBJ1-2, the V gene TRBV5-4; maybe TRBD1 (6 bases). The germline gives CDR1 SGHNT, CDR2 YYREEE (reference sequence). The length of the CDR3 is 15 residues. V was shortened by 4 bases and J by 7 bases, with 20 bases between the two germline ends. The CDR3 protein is CASSVGYRVSSGYTF. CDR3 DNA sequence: TGTGCCAGCAGCGTGGGGTACAGGGTTAGTTCTGGCTACACCTTC.

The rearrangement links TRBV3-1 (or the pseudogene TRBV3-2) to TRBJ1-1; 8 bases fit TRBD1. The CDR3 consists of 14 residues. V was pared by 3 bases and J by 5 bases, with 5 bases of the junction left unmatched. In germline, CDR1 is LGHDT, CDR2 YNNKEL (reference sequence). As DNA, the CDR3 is TGTGCCAGCAGCCACCCGGACAGGGTGACTGAAGCTTTCTTT. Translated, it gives CASSHPDRVTEAFF.

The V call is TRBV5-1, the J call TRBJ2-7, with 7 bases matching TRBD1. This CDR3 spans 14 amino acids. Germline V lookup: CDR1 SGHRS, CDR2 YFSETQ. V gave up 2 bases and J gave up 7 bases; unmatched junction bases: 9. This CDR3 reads CASSFGTDPVEQYF. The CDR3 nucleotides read TGCGCCAGCAGCTTCGGGACAGACCCAGTGGAGCAGTACTTC.

CDR3 amino acids: CASSSRAGTGEQYF. Here the CDR3 DNA reads TGCGCCAGCAGCTCCCGGGCAGGGACTGGCGAGCAGTACTTC. The V and J genes are TRBV5-1 and TRBJ2-7; tentatively, D is TRBD2 (6 bases). The CDR3 spans 14 residues. The V end lost 3 bases, the J end lost 6 bases, and 16 bases lay between the germline ends. CDR1 and CDR2 (germline): SGHRS, YFSETQ. Full variable domain (rest looked up from reference TRBV5-1 and TRBJ2-7): KAGVTQTPRYLIKTRGQQVTLSCSPISGHRSVSWYQQTPGQGLQFLFEYFSETQRNKGNFPGRFSGRQFSNSRSEMNVSTLELGDSALYLCASSSRAGTGEQYFGPGTRLTVT.

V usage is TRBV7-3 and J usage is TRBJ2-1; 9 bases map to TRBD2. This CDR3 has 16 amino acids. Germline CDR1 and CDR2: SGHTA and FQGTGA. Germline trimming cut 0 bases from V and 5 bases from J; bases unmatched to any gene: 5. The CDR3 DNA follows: TGTGCCAGCAGCTTAACAATAGCGGGAGCTAACAATGAGCAGTTCTTC. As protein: CASSLTIAGANNEQFF.

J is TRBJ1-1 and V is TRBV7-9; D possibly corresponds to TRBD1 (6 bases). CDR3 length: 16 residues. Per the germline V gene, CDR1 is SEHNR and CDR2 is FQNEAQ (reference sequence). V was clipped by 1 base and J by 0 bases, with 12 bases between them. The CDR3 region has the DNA TGTGCCAGCAGCTTAGTTGAGGGGGTTATGAACACTGAAGCTTTCTTT. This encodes CASSLVEGVMNTEAFF.

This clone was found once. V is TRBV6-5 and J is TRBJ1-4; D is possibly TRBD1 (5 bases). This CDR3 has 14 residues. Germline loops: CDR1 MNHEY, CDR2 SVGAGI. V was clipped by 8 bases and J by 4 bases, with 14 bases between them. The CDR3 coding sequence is TGTGCCAGCCGCGGGTGGGGGGATAATGAAAAACTGTTTTTT. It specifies CASRGWGDNEKLFF.

CDR3 DNA sequence: TGTGCCTGGAGTGATTTAGGGTGGGAAACGGGGAATGAGCAGTTCTTC. Translated, it gives CAWSDLGWETGNEQFF. The chain employs TRBV30 and TRBJ2-1, with D tentatively TRBD2 (5 bases). The germline gives CDR1 GTSNPN, CDR2 SVGIG (reference sequence). The ends were cut back, 1 base at V and 7 bases at J, with 20 bases in the middle. This CDR3 spans 16 amino acids.

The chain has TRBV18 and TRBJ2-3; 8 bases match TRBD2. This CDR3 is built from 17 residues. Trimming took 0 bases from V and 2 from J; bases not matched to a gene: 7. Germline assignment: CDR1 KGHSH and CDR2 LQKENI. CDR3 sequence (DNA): TGTGCCAGCTCACCACCGATGCGTAGCGGGGACACAGATACGCAGTATTTT. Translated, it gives CASSPPMRSGDTDTQYF. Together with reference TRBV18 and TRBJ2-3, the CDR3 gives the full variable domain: NAGVMQNPRHLVRRRGQEARLRCSPMKGHSHVYWYRQLPEEGLKFMVYLQKENIIDESGMPKERFSAEFPKEGPSILRIQQVVRGDSAAYFCASSPPMRSGDTDTQYFGPGTRLTVL.

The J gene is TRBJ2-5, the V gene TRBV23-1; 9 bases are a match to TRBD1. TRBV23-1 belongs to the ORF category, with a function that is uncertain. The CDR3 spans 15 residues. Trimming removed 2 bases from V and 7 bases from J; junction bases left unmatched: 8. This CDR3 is CASSQTDRGGRTQYF. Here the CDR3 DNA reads TGCGCCAGCAGTCAAACCGACAGGGGGGGAAGGACCCAGTACTTC.